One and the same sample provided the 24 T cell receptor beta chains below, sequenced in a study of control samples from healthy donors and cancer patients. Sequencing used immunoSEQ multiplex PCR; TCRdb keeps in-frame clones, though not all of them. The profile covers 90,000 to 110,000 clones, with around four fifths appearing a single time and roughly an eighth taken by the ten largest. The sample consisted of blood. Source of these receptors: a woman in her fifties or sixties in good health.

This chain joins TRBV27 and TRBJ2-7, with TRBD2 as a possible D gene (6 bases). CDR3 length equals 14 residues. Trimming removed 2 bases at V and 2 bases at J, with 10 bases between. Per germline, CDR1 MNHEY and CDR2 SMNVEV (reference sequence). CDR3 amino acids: CASSLAGPTYEQYF. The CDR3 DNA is TGTGCCAGCAGTTTAGCGGGACCCACCTACGAGCAGTACTTC.

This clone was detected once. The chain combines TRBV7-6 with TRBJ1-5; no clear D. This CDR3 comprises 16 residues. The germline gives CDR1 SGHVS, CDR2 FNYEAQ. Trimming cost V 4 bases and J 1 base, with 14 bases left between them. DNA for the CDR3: TGTGCCAGCAGCTCCCGACTCGGTAGAAGCAATCAGCCCCAGCATTTT. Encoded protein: CASSSRLGRSNQPQHF.

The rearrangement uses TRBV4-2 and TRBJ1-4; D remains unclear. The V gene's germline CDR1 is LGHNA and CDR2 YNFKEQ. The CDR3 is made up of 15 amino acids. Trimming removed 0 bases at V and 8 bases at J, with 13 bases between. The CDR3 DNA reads TGTGCCAGCAGCCAAGATCCCGGAAGCCACGAAAAACTGTTTTTT. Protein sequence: CASSQDPGSHEKLFF.

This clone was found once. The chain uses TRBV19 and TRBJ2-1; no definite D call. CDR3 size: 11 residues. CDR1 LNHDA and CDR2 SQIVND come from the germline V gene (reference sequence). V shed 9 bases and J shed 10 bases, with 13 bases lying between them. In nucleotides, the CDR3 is TGTGCCAGCACTTCAACAAGCGAGCAGTTCTTC. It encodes CASTSTSEQFF.

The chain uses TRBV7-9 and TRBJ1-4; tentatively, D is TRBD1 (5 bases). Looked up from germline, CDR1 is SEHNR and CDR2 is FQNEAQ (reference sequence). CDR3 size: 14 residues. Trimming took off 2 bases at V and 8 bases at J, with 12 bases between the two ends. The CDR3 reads CASSLSLGGEKLFF. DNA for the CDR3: TGTGCCAGCAGCTTATCCTTGGGGGGAGAAAAACTGTTTTTT.

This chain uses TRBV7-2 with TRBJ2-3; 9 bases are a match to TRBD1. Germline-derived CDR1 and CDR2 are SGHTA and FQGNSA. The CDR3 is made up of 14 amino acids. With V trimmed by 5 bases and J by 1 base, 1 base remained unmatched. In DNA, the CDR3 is TGTGCCAGCAGCAGGGACAGGGGCACAGATACGCAGTATTTT. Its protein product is CASSRDRGTDTQYF.

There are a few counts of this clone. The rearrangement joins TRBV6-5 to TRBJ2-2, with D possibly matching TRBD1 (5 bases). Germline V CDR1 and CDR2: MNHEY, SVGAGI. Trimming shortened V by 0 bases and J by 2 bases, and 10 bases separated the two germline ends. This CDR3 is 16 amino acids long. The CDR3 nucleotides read TGTGCCAGCAGTTACTCAGGACACCTCAACACCGGGGAGCTGTTTTTT. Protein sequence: CASSYSGHLNTGELFF.

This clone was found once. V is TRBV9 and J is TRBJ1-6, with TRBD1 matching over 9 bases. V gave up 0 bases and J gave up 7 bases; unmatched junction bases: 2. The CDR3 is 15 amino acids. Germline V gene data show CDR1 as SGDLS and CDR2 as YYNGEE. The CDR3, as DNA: TGTGCCAGCAGCGTAGAAGGGACAGGGAATTCACCCCTCCACTTT. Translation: CASSVEGTGNSPLHF.

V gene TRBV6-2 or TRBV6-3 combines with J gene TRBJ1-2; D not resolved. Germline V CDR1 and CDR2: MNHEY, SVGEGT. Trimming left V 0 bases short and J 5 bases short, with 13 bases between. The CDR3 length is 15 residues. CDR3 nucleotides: TGTGCCAGCAGTTACTCGAACACCTTTGGATATGGCTACACCTTC. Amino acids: CASSYSNTFGYGYTF.

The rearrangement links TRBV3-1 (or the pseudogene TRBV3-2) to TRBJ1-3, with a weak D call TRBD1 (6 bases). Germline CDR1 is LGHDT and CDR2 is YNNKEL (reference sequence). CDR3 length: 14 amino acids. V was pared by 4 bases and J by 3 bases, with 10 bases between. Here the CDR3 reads CASSLGGVGNTIYF. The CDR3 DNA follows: TGTGCCAGCAGCCTGGGGGGCGTTGGAAACACCATATATTTT.

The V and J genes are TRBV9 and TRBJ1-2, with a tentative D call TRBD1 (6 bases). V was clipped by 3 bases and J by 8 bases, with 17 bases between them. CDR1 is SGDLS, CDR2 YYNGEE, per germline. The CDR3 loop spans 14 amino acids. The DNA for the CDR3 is TGTGCCAGCAGCGCCTTCAGGGGCGAGAGGGGCTACACCTTC. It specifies CASSAFRGERGYTF.

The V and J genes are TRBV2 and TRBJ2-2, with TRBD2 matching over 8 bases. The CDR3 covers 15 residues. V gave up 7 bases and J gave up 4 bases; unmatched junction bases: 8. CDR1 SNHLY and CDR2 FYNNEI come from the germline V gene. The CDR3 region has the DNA TGTGCCAGCACCGGAAGCGGGGGAATCACCGGGGAGCTGTTTTTT. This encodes CASTGSGGITGELFF.

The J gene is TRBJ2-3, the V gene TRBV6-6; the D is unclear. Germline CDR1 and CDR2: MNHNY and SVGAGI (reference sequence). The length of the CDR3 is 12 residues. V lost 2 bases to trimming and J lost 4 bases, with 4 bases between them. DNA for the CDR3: TGTGCCAGCAGTTACGGGTCAGATACGCAGTATTTT. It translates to CASSYGSDTQYF.

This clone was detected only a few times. CDR3 in amino acids: CASSKEGQERGYEQYF. The CDR3 region has the DNA TGTGCCAGCAGCAAAGAAGGACAGGAACGTGGGTACGAGCAGTACTTC. The chain combines TRBV21-1 with TRBJ2-7; the table's D call, TRBD1, was not checked against the DNA. TRBV21-1 is a pseudogene. The CDR3 contains 16 residues.

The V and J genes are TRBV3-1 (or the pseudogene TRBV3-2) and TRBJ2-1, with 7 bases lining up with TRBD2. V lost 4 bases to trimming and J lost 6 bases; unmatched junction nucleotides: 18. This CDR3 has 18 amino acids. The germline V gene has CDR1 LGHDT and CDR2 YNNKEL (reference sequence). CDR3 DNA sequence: TGTGCCAGCAGCCCGACCGCCGGGCGGCTAGCGGAGGGCAATGAGCAGTTCTTC. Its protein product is CASSPTAGRLAEGNEQFF.

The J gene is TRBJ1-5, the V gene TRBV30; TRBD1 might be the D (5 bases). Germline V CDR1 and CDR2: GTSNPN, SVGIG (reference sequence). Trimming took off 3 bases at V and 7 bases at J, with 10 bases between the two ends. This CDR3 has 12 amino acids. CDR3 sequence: CAWSREDQPQHF. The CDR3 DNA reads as TGTGCCTGGAGCAGGGAGGACCAGCCCCAGCATTTT.

The CDR3 region has the DNA TGTGCCAGCAGCTTAACTTCTAGCGGGGGCCTGGATACGCAGTATTTT. Its protein product is CASSLTSSGGLDTQYF. The rearrangement joins TRBV7-3 to TRBJ2-3, with 10 bases that match TRBD2. The germline CDR1 and CDR2 sequences are SGHTA and FQGTGA. The CDR3 is 16 residues long. V lost 0 bases, J lost 6 bases, and 6 bases stayed unmatched.

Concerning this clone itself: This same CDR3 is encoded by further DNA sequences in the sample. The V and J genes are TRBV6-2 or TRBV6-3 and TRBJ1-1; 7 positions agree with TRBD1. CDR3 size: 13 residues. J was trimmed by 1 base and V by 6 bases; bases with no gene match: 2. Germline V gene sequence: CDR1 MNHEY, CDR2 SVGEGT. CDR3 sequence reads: CASSPGGNTEAFF. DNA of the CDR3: TGTGCCAGCAGCCCAGGGGGGAACACTGAAGCTTTCTTT.

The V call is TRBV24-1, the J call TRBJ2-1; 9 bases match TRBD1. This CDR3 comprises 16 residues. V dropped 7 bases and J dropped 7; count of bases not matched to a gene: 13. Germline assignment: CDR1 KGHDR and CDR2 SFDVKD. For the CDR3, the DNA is TGTGCCACCAGCCCTCTTGGGACAGGGAAGATGAATGAGCAGTTCTTC. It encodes CATSPLGTGKMNEQFF.

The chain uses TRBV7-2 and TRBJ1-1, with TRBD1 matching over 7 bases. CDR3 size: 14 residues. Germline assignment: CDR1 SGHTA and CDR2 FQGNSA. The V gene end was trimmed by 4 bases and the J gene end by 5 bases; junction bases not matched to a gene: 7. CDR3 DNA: TGTGCCAGCAGCTACGACAGGGTTCGAACTGAAGCTTTCTTT. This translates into CASSYDRVRTEAFF.

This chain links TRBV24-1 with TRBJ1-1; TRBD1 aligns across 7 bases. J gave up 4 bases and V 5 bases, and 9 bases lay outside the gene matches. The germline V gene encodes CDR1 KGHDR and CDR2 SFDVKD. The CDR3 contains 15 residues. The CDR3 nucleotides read TGTGCCACCAGTGGCCCAGGGGGTGGTGGCACTGAAGCTTTCTTT. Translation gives CATSGPGGGGTEAFF.

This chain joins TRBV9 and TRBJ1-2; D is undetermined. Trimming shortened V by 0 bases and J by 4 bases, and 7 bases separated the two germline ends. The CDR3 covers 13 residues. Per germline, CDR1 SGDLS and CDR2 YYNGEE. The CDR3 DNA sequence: TGTGCCAGCAGCGTAGTTATCGGCTATGGCTACACCTTC. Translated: CASSVVIGYGYTF.

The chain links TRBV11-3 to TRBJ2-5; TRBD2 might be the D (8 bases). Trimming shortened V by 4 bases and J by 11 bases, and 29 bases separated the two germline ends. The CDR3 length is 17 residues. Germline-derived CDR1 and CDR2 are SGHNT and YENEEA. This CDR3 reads CASSWTPGRGRVELQYF. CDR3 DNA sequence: TGTGCCAGCAGCTGGACCCCCGGGAGGGGGCGGGTAGAGCTTCAGTACTTC. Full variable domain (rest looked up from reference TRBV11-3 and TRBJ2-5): EAGVVQSPRYKIIEKKQPVAFWCNPISGHNTLYWYLQNLGQGPELLIRYENEEAVDDSQLPKDRFSAERLKGVDSTLKIQPAELGDSAVYLCASSWTPGRGRVELQYFGPGTRLLVL.

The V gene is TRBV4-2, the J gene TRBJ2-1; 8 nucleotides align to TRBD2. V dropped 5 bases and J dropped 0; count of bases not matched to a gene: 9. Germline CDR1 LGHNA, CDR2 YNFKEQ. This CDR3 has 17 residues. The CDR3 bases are TGTGCCAGCAGCTACTTTAGCGGGGCGAGCTCCTACAATGAGCAGTTCTTC. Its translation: CASSYFSGASSYNEQFF.